These T cell receptor beta chains were read from a single sample in a study of naive and memory T cell subsets. MiXCR, applied by TCRdb to the UMI-ligation and nested PCR reads, yields one record per CDR3 protein. The table shows tens of thousands of distinct CDR3 sequences, with roughly 5.5% occurring only once. Sequencing used skin, obtained from a tuberculin skin test site. These receptors originate from an adult in good health. The CDR3 runs from the conserved cysteine through the conserved F or W. A D gene is named only where the DNA matches it firmly. Size is stated for part of the rows, as once, few or many counts, or as a class when the clone is expanded.

abundance: -; d_gene: -; j_gene: TRBJ1-1; len: 14; v_gene: TRBV12-3/TRBV12-4; CDR3aa: CASSLAGAKTEAFF; CDR3nt: TGTGCCAGCAGTCTAGCGGGGGCGAAGACTGAAGCTTTCTTT
abundance: many; d_gene: TRBD1; j_gene: TRBJ1-6; len: 17; v_gene: TRBV28; CDR3aa: CASSKTTGQGAGSPLHF; CDR3nt: TGTGCCAGCAGTAAAACAACGGGACAGGGGGCCGGTTCACCCCTCCACTTT
abundance: many; d_gene: TRBD1; j_gene: TRBJ2-7; len: 15; v_gene: TRBV27; CDR3aa: CASSLAGTGGHEQYF; CDR3nt: TGTGCCAGCAGTTTAGCTGGAACAGGGGGCCACGAGCAGTACTTC
abundance: -; d_gene: TRBD2; j_gene: TRBJ2-1; len: 18; v_gene: TRBV6-1; CDR3aa: CASRRGSGRAPTINEQFF; CDR3nt: TGTGCCAGCAGAAGAGGGAGTGGGAGGGCCCCTACAATCAATGAGCAGTTCTTC
abundance: many; d_gene: -; j_gene: TRBJ2-2; len: 14; v_gene: TRBV6-5; CDR3aa: CASSYRPHAGELFF; CDR3nt: TGTGCCAGCAGTTACCGGCCCCACGCCGGGGAGCTGTTTTTT
abundance: -; d_gene: TRBD2; j_gene: TRBJ2-3; len: 17; v_gene: TRBV9; CDR3aa: CASSLFKRERGGDTQYF; CDR3nt: TGTGCCAGCAGCCTTTTTAAGCGGGAGAGGGGAGGAGATACGCAGTATTTT
abundance: many; d_gene: -; j_gene: TRBJ2-1; len: 14; v_gene: TRBV28; CDR3aa: CASTLGRSYNEQFF; CDR3nt: TGTGCCAGCACCTTAGGGAGATCCTACAATGAGCAGTTCTTC
abundance: many; d_gene: -; j_gene: TRBJ2-4; len: 13; v_gene: TRBV27; CDR3aa: CASSFIRGGIQYF; CDR3nt: TGTGCCAGCAGTTTCATCAGGGGCGGCATTCAGTACTTC
abundance: few; d_gene: -; j_gene: TRBJ2-1; len: 13; v_gene: TRBV2; CDR3aa: CASSPGLYNEQFF; CDR3nt: TGTGCCAGCAGCCCCGGCCTTTACAATGAGCAGTTCTTC
abundance: many; d_gene: TRBD2; j_gene: TRBJ2-1; len: 18; v_gene: TRBV2; CDR3aa: CASSEAFSGLAGANEQFF; CDR3nt: TGTGCCAGCAGTGAAGCGTTCTCGGGGCTAGCGGGAGCAAATGAGCAGTTCTTC
abundance: many; d_gene: -; j_gene: TRBJ2-5; len: 14; v_gene: TRBV7-9; CDR3aa: CASSLPGVGETQYF; CDR3nt: TGTGCCAGCAGCTTACCCGGGGTTGGAGAGACCCAGTACTTC
abundance: -; d_gene: -; j_gene: TRBJ2-7; len: 15; v_gene: TRBV9; CDR3aa: CASSVGGMGTGEQYF; CDR3nt: TGTGCCAGCAGCGTAGGGGGGATGGGAACTGGGGAGCAGTACTTC
abundance: many; d_gene: -; j_gene: TRBJ2-1; len: 13; v_gene: TRBV12-3/TRBV12-4; CDR3aa: CASSSQQANEQFF; CDR3nt: TGTGCCAGCAGTTCCCAACAGGCCAATGAGCAGTTCTTC
abundance: medium-sized; d_gene: TRBD2; j_gene: TRBJ2-1; len: 16; v_gene: TRBV7-3; CDR3aa: CASSPPLAGGYNEQFF; CDR3nt: TGTGCCAGCAGCCCCCCCTTAGCGGGAGGGTACAATGAGCAGTTCTTC
abundance: many; d_gene: TRBD1; j_gene: TRBJ2-5; len: 13; v_gene: TRBV24-1; CDR3aa: CATSGTGETTQYF; CDR3nt: TGTGCCACCAGTGGGACAGGGGAAACGACCCAGTACTTC
abundance: many; d_gene: -; j_gene: TRBJ2-3; len: 14; v_gene: TRBV27; CDR3aa: CASMGLGRTDTQYF; CDR3nt: TGTGCCAGCATGGGGCTCGGTCGGACAGATACGCAGTATTTT
abundance: few; d_gene: -; j_gene: TRBJ1-1; len: 11; v_gene: TRBV6-1; CDR3aa: CASSEVGLGDF; CDR3nt: TGTGCCAGCAGTGAAGTGGGGTTAGGGGACTTT
abundance: many; d_gene: -; j_gene: TRBJ2-7; len: 12; v_gene: TRBV28; CDR3aa: CASESFSYEQYF; CDR3nt: TGTGCCAGCGAGAGTTTCTCCTACGAGCAGTACTTC
abundance: -; d_gene: -; j_gene: TRBJ1-1; len: 13; v_gene: TRBV7-2; CDR3aa: CASSLGKYTEAFF; CDR3nt: TGTGCCAGCAGCTTAGGGAAGTACACTGAAGCTTTCTTT
abundance: many; d_gene: TRBD1; j_gene: TRBJ1-2; len: 16; v_gene: TRBV7-2; CDR3aa: CASSLQGAITNYGYTF; CDR3nt: TGTGCCAGCAGCTTACAGGGGGCGATCACTAACTATGGCTACACCTTC
abundance: many; d_gene: -; j_gene: TRBJ2-7; len: 18; v_gene: TRBV7-9; CDR3aa: CASSYLPRTDFSSYEQYF; CDR3nt: TGTGCCAGCAGCTACCTCCCACGGACAGATTTTAGCTCCTACGAGCAGTACTTC
abundance: many; d_gene: -; j_gene: TRBJ2-3; len: 15; v_gene: TRBV28; CDR3aa: CASSPRDLGTDTQYF; CDR3nt: TGTGCCAGCAGCCCCCGGGACCTAGGCACAGATACGCAGTATTTT
abundance: medium-sized; d_gene: TRBD1; j_gene: TRBJ2-7; len: 13; v_gene: TRBV20-1; CDR3aa: CSAREDRDYEQYF; CDR3nt: TGCAGTGCTAGAGAGGACAGGGACTACGAGCAGTACTTC
abundance: many; d_gene: TRBD2; j_gene: TRBJ2-3; len: 14; v_gene: TRBV18; CDR3aa: CASSPSREPDTQYF; CDR3nt: TGTGCCAGCTCACCCTCGCGGGAGCCAGATACGCAGTATTTT